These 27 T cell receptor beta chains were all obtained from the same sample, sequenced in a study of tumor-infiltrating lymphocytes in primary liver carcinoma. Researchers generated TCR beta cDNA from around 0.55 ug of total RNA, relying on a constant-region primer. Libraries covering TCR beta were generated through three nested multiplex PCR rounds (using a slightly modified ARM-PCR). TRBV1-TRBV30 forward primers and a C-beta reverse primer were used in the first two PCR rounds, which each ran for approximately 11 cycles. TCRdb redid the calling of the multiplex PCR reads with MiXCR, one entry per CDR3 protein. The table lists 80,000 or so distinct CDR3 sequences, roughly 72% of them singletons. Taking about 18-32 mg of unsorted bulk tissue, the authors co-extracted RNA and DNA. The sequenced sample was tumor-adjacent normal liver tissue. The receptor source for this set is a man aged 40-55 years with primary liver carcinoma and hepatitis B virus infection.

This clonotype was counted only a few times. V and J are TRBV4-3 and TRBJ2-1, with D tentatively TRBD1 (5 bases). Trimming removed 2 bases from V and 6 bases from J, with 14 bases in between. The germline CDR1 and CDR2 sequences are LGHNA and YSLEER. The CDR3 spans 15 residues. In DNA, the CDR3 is TGCGCCAGCAGCCAATTTCAGGGTGCTAGCAATGAGCAGTTCTTC. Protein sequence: CASSQFQGASNEQFF.

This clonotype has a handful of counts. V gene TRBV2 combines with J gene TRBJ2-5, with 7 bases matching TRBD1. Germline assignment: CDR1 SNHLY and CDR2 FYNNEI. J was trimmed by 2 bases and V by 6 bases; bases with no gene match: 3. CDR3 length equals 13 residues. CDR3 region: CASRPTGQETQYF. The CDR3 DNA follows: TGTGCCAGCAGGCCGACAGGGCAAGAGACCCAGTACTTC.

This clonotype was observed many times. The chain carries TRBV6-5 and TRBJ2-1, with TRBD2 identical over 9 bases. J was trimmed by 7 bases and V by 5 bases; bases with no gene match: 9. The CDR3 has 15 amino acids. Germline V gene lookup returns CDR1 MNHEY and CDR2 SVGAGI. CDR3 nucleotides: TGTGCCAGCAGTCGTAGTAGCGGGAGATATAATGAGCAGTTCTTC. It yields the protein CASSRSSGRYNEQFF.

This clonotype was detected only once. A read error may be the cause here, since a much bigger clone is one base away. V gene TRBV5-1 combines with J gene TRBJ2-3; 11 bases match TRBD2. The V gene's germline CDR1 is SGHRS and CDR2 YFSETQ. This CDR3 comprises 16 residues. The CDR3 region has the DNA TGCGCCAGCAGCGCAAGAACTAGCGGGAGCACAGATACGAAGTATTTT. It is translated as CASSARTSGSTDTKYF.

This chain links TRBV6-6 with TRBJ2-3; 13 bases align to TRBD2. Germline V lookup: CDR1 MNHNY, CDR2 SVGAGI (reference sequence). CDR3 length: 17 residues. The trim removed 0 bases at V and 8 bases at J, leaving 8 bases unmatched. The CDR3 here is CASSYSGLAGAPSTQYF. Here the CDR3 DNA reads TGTGCCAGCAGTTACTCAGGACTAGCGGGAGCACCAAGTACGCAGTATTTT.

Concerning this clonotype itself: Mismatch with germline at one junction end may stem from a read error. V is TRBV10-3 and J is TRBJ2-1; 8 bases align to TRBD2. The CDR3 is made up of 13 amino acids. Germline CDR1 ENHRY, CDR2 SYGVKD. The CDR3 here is CAIAERENNVQFF. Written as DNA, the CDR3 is TGTGCCATCGCCGAGCGGGAGAACAATGTGCAGTTCTTC.

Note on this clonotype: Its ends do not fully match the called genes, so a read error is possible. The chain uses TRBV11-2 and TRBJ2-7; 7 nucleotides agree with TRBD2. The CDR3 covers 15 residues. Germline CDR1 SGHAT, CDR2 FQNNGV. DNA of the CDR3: TGTACCAGCAGCTTATCTTTCACGGGAGGAGGCGAGCAGTACTTC. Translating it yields CTSSLSFTGGGEQYF.

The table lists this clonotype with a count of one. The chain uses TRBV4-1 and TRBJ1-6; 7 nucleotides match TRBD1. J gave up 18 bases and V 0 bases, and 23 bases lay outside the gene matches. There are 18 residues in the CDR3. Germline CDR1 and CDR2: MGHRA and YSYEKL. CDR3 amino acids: CASSQDGQASSYNSSPHF. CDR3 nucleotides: TGCGCCAGCAGCCAAGACGGACAGGCCAGCTCCTATAATTCATCCCCCCACTTT.

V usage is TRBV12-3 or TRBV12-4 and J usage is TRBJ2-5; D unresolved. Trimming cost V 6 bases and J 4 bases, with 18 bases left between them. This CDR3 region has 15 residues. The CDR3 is CASSRYSPFSETQYF. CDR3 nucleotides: TGTGCCAGCAGCCGGTACAGCCCGTTTTCAGAGACCCAGTACTTC.

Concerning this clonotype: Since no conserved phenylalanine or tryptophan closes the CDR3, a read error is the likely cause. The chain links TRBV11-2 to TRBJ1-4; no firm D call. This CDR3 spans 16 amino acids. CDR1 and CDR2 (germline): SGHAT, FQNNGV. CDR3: CAGSPGIAPTDEKLFI. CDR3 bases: TGTGCCGGCAGCCCCGGCATAGCTCCAACTGATGAAAAACTGTTTATT.

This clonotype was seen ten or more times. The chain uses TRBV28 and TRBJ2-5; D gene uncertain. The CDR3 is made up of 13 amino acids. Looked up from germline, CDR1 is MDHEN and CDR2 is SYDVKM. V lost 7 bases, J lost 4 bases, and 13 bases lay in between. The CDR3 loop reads CASTQQVRETQYF. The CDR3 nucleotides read TGTGCCAGCACCCAACAAGTCCGAGAGACCCAGTACTTC.

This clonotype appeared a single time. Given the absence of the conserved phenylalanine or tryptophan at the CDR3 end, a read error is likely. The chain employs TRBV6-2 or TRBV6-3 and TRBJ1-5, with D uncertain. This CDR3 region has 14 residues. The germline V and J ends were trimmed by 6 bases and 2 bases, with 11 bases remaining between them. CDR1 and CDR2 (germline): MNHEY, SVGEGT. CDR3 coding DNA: TGTGCCAGCAGATCAGAGACGGGCAATCAGCCCCAGCATTCT. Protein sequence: CASRSETGNQPQHS.

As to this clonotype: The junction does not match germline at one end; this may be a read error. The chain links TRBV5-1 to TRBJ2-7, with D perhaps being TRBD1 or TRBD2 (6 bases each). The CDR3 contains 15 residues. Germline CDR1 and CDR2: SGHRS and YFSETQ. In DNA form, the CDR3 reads TGCGCGAGCAGCTTGGCCCCTGGGGGGCTACGAGAGCAGTACTTC. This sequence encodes CASSLAPGGLREQYF.

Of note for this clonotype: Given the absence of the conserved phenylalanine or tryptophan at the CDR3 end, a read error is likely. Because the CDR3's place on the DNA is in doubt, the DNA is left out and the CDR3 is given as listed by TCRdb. CDR3 sequence: CATGLAGRSYEQYY. The chain couples TRBV6-2 or TRBV6-3 to TRBJ2-7; the table names TRBD1, a call not compared with the DNA. Germline V gives CDR1 MNHEY, CDR2 SVGEGT. Both ends counted, the CDR3 spans 14 residues.

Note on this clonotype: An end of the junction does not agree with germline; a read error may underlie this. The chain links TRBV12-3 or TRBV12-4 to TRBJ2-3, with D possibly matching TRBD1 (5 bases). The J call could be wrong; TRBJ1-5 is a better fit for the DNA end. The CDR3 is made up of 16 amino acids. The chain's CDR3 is CASILPGLGDSDTQHF. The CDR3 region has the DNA TGTGCCAGCATTTTACCGGGACTAGGCGACTCAGATACGCAGCATTTT.

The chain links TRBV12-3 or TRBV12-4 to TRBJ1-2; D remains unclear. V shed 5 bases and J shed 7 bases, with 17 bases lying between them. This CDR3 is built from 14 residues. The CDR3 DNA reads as TGTGCCAGCAGTACGCAGGAAGGTTCCCGTGGCTACACCTTC. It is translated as CASSTQEGSRGYTF.

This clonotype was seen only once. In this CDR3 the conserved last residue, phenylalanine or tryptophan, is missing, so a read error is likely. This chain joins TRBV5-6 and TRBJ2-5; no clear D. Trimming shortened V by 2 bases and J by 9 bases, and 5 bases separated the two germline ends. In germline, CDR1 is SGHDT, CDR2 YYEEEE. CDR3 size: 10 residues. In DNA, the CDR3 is TGTGCCAGCAGCTTTCCCTCCCAGTACCTC. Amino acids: CASSFPSQYL.

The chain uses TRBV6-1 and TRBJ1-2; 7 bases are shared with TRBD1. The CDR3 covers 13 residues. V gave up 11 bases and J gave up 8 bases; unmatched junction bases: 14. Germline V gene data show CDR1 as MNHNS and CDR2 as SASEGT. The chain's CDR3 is CAVRQGLTGGYTF. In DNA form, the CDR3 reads TGTGCCGTTCGACAGGGTTTGACCGGGGGCTACACCTTC.

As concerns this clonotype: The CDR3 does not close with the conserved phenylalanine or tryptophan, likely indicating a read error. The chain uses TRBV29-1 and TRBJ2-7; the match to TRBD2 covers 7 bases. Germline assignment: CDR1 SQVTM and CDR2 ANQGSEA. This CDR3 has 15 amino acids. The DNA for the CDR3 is TGCAGCGCTGAAGAAGAGCGGGGCGGGAGCTACGAGCAGTACCTC. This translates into CSAEEERGGSYEQYL.

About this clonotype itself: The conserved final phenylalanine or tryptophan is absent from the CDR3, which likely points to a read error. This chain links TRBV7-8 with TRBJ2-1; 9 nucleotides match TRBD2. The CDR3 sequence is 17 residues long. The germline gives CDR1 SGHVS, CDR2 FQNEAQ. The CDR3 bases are TGTGCCAGCAGCTTGTTAGGGGGTAGCGGGAGAATCAATGACCAGTTCTAC. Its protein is CASSLLGGSGRINDQFY.

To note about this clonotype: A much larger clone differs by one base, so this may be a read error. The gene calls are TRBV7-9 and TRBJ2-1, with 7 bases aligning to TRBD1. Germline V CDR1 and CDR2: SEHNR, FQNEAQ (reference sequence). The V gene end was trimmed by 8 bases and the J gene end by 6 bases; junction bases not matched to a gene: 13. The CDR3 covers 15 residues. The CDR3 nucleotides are TGTGCCAGCCAATCCCGGTCAGGGGGATTCAATGAGCAGTTCTTC. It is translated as CASQSRSGGFNEQFF.

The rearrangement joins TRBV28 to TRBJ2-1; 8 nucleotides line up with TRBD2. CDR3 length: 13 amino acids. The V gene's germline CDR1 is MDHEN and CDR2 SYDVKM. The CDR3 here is CDSSLGTSGEQFF. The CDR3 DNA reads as TGTGACAGTAGCCTCGGTACTAGCGGTGAGCAGTTCTTC.

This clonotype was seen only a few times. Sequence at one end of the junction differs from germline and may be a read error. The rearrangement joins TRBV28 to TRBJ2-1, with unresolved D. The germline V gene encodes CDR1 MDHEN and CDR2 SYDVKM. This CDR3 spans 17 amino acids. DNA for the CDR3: TGTGTCAGCAGTTCCCAACATGTACCGGCCTCCTACAATGAGCAGTTCTTC. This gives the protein CVSSSQHVPASYNEQFF.

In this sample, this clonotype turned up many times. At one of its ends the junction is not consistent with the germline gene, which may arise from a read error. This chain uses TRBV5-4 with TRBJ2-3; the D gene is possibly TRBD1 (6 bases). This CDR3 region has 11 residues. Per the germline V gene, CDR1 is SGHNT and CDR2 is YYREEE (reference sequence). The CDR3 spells CASSQNERTDF. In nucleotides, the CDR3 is TGTGCCAGCAGCCAGAACGAAAGGACAGATTTT. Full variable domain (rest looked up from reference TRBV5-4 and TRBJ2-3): ETGVTQSPTHLIKTRGQQVTLRCSSQSGHNTVSWYQQALGQGPQFIFQYYREEENGRGNFPPRFSGLQFPNYSSELNVNALELDDSALYLCASSQNERTDFGPGTRLTVL.

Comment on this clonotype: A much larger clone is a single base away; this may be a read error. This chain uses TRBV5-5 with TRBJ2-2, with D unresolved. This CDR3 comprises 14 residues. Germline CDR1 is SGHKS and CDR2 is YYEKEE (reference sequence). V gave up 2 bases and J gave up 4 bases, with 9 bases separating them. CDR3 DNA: TGTGCCAGCAGCTTTTGTCTGGCCACCGGGGAGCTGTTTTTT. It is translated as CASSFCLATGELFF. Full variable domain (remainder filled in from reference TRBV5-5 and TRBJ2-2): DAGVTQSPTHLIKTRGQQVTLRCSPISGHKSVSWYQQVLGQGPQFIFQYYEKEERGRGNFPDRFSARQFPNYSSELNVNALLLGDSALYLCASSFCLATGELFFGEGSRLTVL.

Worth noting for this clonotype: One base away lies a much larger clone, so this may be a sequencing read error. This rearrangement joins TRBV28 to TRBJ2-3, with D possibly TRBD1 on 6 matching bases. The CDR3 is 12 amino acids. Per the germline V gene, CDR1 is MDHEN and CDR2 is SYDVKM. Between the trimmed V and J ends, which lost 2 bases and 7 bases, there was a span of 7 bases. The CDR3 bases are TGTGCCAGCAGTTTAGGGGACAATACGCAGTATTTT. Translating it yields CASSLGDNTQYF.

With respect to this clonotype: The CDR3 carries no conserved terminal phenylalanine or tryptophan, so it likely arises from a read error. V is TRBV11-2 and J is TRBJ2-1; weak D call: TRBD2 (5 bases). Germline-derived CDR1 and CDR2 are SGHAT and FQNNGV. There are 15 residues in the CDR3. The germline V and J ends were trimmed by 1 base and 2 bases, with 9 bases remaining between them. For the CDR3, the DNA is TGTGCCAGCAGCTTAGGGAGCGGCACCTACAATGAGCAGTTCCTC. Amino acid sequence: CASSLGSGTYNEQFL.